Reported below is one T cell receptor (beta chain). Assay used: immunoSEQ multiplex PCR; TCRdb lists only in-frame clones, some missing. The data show 12,000 or so clones, with over 70% seen just once and about 15% held by the top ten. This sample is part of a study of technical replicates of blood from several donors. Trimming stripped 0 bases from V and 2 bases from J, with 17 bases between. Germline V gives CDR1 SGDLS, CDR2 YYNGEE. The CDR3 extends over 17 amino acids. This clonotype was sampled from a human donor in good health. The chain is built from TRBV9 and TRBJ2-5; possibly TRBD2 for D (6 bases). Source material: PBMCs. CDR3 sequence: CASSVGGAWGDQETQYF. The DNA of the CDR3 is TGTGCCAGCAGCGTAGGAGGGGCGTGGGGGGATCAAGAGACCCAGTACTTC.